This entry lists 14 T cell receptor beta chains sequenced from one sample in a study of blood T cell repertoires in COVID-19. TCRdb's table, derived via immunoSEQ multiplex PCR, lists solely in-frame clones and lacks some. The sample records under 110,000 clones, 85% being singletons. Material: peripheral blood. Receptors originate from a woman aged 70-85 years with active or convalescent COVID-19.

This clone was observed a handful of times. The chain links TRBV7-8 to TRBJ1-1; unclear D gene. Germline CDR1 SGHVS, CDR2 FQNEAQ. V was shortened by 1 base and J by 6 bases, with 9 bases between the two germline ends. This CDR3 region has 13 residues. In DNA, the CDR3 is TGTGCCAGCAGCTTAGTAACAGCCCCTGAAGCTTTCTTT. This gives the protein CASSLVTAPEAFF.

In its sample, this clone was seen a few times. The V and J genes are TRBV24-1 and TRBJ1-2, with a tentative D call TRBD1 (5 bases). The CDR3 has 12 amino acids. CDR1 KGHDR and CDR2 SFDVKD come from the germline V gene. The ends were cut back, 4 bases at V and 9 bases at J, with 11 bases in the middle. DNA of the CDR3: TGTGCCACCAGTGACTCGACAGTGAGCTACACCTTC. Its protein is CATSDSTVSYTF.

This sequence joins TRBV7-3 and TRBJ1-6; TRBD1 agrees at 8 bases. Looked up from germline, CDR1 is SGHTA and CDR2 is FQGTGA. Trimming removed 0 bases from V and 6 bases from J; junction bases left unmatched: 13. CDR3 length: 19 amino acids. This CDR3 reads CASSLTSDRVLPSNSPLHF. The CDR3 nucleotides read TGTGCCAGCAGCTTAACCTCGGACAGGGTCCTTCCATCTAATTCACCCCTCCACTTT.

For this clone: A junction end diverges from the germline sequence, so it may reflect a read error. The CDR3 DNA is TGCACCAGCAGCCTTGGACAGGGGGTGGAGACTGAAGCTTTCTTT. This codes for CTSSLGQGVETEAFF. V gene TRBV5-1 combines with J gene TRBJ1-1; 10 nucleotides align to TRBD1. The CDR3 is made up of 15 amino acids. The germline V gene encodes CDR1 SGHRS and CDR2 YFSETQ. Supplemented by reference TRBV5-1 and TRBJ1-1, the full variable domain reads KAGVTQTPRYLIKTRGQQVTLSCSPISGHRSVSWYQQTPGQGLQFLFEYFSETQRNKGNFPGRFSGRQFSNSRSEMNVSTLELGDSALYLCTSSLGQGVETEAFFGQGTRLTVV.

V is TRBV7-2 and J is TRBJ1-5, with a possible D match to TRBD1 (5 bases). CDR1 and CDR2 from the germline V gene are SGHTA and FQGNSA. The CDR3 length is 13 residues. V lost 2 bases, J lost 6 bases, and 8 bases lay in between. The CDR3: CASSLSGGQPQHF. CDR3 nucleotide sequence: TGTGCCAGCAGCTTATCCGGGGGTCAGCCCCAGCATTTT.

The chain uses TRBV10-2 and TRBJ2-1; the D gene is possibly TRBD2 (5 bases). The CDR3 extends over 19 amino acids. CDR1 and CDR2 from the germline V gene are WSHSY and SAAADI. V lost 2 bases and J lost 0, with 20 bases in between. CDR3 residues: CASSEDLGLAPSSYNEQFF. CDR3 DNA: TGCGCCAGCAGTGAGGATTTGGGTCTAGCCCCCAGCTCCTACAATGAGCAGTTCTTC.

The chain joins TRBV7-2 to TRBJ2-7; 10 bases map to TRBD2. V lost 7 bases to trimming and J lost 0 bases; unmatched junction nucleotides: 9. Per the germline V gene, CDR1 is SGHTA and CDR2 is FQGNSA. This CDR3 spans 16 amino acids. CDR3 region: CASTYLAGVHSYEQYF. The DNA for the CDR3 is TGTGCCAGCACTTATCTAGCGGGAGTTCACTCCTACGAGCAGTACTTC.

The chain is built from TRBV9 and TRBJ2-7; D may be TRBD2 (6 bases). The CDR3 covers 13 residues. CDR1 is SGDLS and CDR2 is YYNGEE in the germline V gene. The V and J ends lost 3 bases and 5 bases respectively, with 12 bases between them. The CDR3: CASSGEVQDEQYF. The CDR3 nucleotides are TGTGCCAGCAGCGGGGAGGTTCAGGACGAGCAGTACTTC.

The rearrangement joins TRBV28 to TRBJ2-1, with 12 bases fitting TRBD2. The CDR3 sequence is 16 residues long. Losses at the gene ends were 8 bases for V and 4 bases for J; bases not matched to a gene: 9. Germline loops: CDR1 MDHEN, CDR2 SYDVKM. CDR3 coding DNA: TGTGCCAGCGTATCCGGGACTAGCGGGTTTTACAATGAGCAGTTCTTC. Its protein is CASVSGTSGFYNEQFF.

The J gene is TRBJ1-1, the V gene TRBV7-2; D call uncertain. V was shortened by 1 base and J by 0 bases, with 12 bases between the two germline ends. This CDR3 is built from 16 residues. CDR1 is SGHTA and CDR2 is FQGNSA in the germline V gene. The CDR3 spells CASSLDRANLNTEAFF. The DNA of the CDR3 is TGTGCCAGCAGCTTAGATCGAGCTAATTTGAACACTGAAGCTTTCTTT.

For the CDR3, the DNA is TGTGCCAGCAGCGTAGGGTTGACAGTCCAAGAGACCCAGTACTTC. Translation: CASSVGLTVQETQYF. J is TRBJ2-5 and V is TRBV9, with a weak D call TRBD1 (5 bases). This CDR3 is 15 amino acids long. Deletions cut 0 bases from V and 1 base from J, with 10 bases between. Germline V CDR1 and CDR2: SGDLS, YYNGEE.

The DNA of the CDR3 is TGTGCCAGTAGTATATACGGGACTAGCTTGGAGACCCAGTACTTC. Its translation is CASSIYGTSLETQYF. The J gene is TRBJ2-5, the V gene TRBV19; 9 bases map to TRBD2. Germline V gene sequence: CDR1 LNHDA, CDR2 SQIVND (reference sequence). V lost 2 bases, J lost 5 bases, and 6 bases stayed unmatched. The CDR3 runs to 15 residues.

This clone was seen a handful of times. The chain carries TRBV28 and TRBJ1-2, with 9 bases aligning to TRBD1. The CDR3 is 13 amino acids. Germline CDR1 is MDHEN and CDR2 is SYDVKM. V shed 5 bases, J shed 7 bases, and the junction held 5 bases outside the gene matches. The DNA for the CDR3 is TGTGCCAGCAGTGTCACAGGGGGCGGTGGCTACACCTTC. The encoded protein is CASSVTGGGGYTF.

The V gene is TRBV13, the J gene TRBJ2-3, with D possibly TRBD2 on 5 matching bases. Deletions cut 1 base from V and 9 bases from J, with 17 bases between. CDR1 is PRHDT, CDR2 FYEKMQ, per germline (reference sequence). The CDR3 is made up of 15 amino acids. Written as DNA, the CDR3 is TGTGCCAGCAGCTTAGTGTACCCGGGCCCGGGGACGCAGTATTTT. Translating gives CASSLVYPGPGTQYF.